The 31 T cell receptor beta chains below all came from one sample that was sequenced in a study of CD8+ T cells in alopecia areata. The treatment is: oral pan-JAK inhibitor, 5-10 mg twice daily. Once RNA had been extracted, it was reverse transcribed into cDNA to act as the sequencing template. This table comes from immunoSEQ multiplex PCR, and its TCRdb copy is limited to in-frame clones, with some not included. This table holds more than 90,000 clones, 50% to 75% found once. The sequencing used CD8+ T cells sorted from blood, collected at week 4, from a patient treated with tofacitinib. The receptors shown here come from a human donor with alopecia areata.

The CDR3 reads CASTVRVTDTQYF. As DNA, the CDR3 is TGTGCCAGCACCGTCAGGGTCACAGATACGCAGTATTTT. The gene calls are TRBV28 and TRBJ2-3; possibly TRBD1 for D (5 bases). Germline V gives CDR1 MDHEN, CDR2 SYDVKM. This CDR3 spans 13 amino acids. The V end was cut by 7 bases, the J end by 2 bases, with 10 bases between.

The chain is built from TRBV14 and TRBJ2-4; either TRBD1 or TRBD2 may supply D (5 bases each). CDR1 is SGHDN, CDR2 FVKESK, per germline. The CDR3 is 13 residues long. V was shortened by 8 bases and J by 1 base, with 9 bases between the two germline ends. The CDR3: CASARDAKNIQYF. In nucleotides, the CDR3 is TGTGCCAGCGCCCGGGACGCCAAAAACATTCAGTACTTC.

The chain carries TRBV2 and TRBJ2-5; 8 nucleotides align to TRBD1. Germline V gene lookup returns CDR1 SNHLY and CDR2 FYNNEI. The CDR3 has 13 amino acids. The V gene end was trimmed by 3 bases and the J gene end by 5 bases; junction bases not matched to a gene: 2. The CDR3 DNA is TGTGCCAGCAGTGAGGCAGGGGGCGAGACCCAGTACTTC. It specifies CASSEAGGETQYF.

This chain connects TRBV7-9 to TRBJ1-5; tentative D call: TRBD1 (5 bases). Germline V CDR1 and CDR2: SEHNR, FQNEAQ (reference sequence). Trimming cost V 1 base and J 7 bases, with 14 bases left between them. The CDR3 has 15 residues. CDR3 DNA sequence: TGTGCCAGCAGCTTAGATGTGCGGGGGAACCAGCCCCAGCATTTT. This gives the protein CASSLDVRGNQPQHF.

Comments on this clone: The same CDR3 is also encoded by other DNA sequences in this sample. The J gene is TRBJ1-2, the V gene TRBV14, with TRBD1 matching over 8 bases. From germline, CDR1 is SGHDN and CDR2 FVKESK. The CDR3 consists of 14 residues. The junction had 4 bases not matched to a gene; V was cut back by 3 bases and J by 4 bases. CDR3 in amino acids: CASSQYRGGYGYTF. The CDR3 region has the DNA TGTGCCAGCAGCCAGTACAGGGGGGGCTATGGCTACACCTTC.

The V and J genes are TRBV11-2 and TRBJ2-1; the D is unclear. The V gene lost 2 bases and the J gene lost 3 bases, with 5 bases spanning the gap. The CDR3 spans 13 residues. In germline, CDR1 is SGHAT, CDR2 FQNNGV. This chain's CDR3 is CASSLMIYNEQFF. The DNA for the CDR3 is TGTGCCAGCAGCTTAATGATCTACAATGAGCAGTTCTTC.

The chain employs TRBV29-1 and TRBJ1-1; D unresolved. There are 13 residues in the CDR3. With 5 bases removed from V and 1 base from J, the gap between germline ends came to 11 bases. Germline V gene sequence: CDR1 SQVTM, CDR2 ANQGSEA. CDR3 amino acids: CSVTTPGNTEAFF. For the CDR3, the DNA is TGCAGCGTTACGACCCCAGGGAACACTGAAGCTTTCTTT.

The J gene is TRBJ2-1, the V gene TRBV30; D gene unclear. This CDR3 has 12 residues. V dropped 4 bases and J dropped 1 base, with 5 bases sitting between them. CDR1 is GTSNPN and CDR2 is SVGIG in the germline V gene (reference sequence). DNA for the CDR3: TGTGCCTGGATTCGGTCCTACAATGAGCAGTTCTTC. Its translation: CAWIRSYNEQFF.

This clone was seen repeatedly, ten times or more. The DNA of the CDR3 is TGCGCCAGCAGCCCAAATCCCCTTCCCTATGGCTACACCTTC. As protein: CASSPNPLPYGYTF. The chain couples TRBV4-1 to TRBJ1-2; no firm D call. V gave up 4 bases and J gave up 4 bases, with 13 bases separating them. This CDR3 spans 14 amino acids. The V gene's germline CDR1 is MGHRA and CDR2 YSYEKL.

This chain connects TRBV19 to TRBJ2-3, with D maybe TRBD2 (5 bases). Trimming removed 7 bases from V and 4 bases from J, with 15 bases in between. Per the germline V gene, CDR1 is LNHDA and CDR2 is SQIVND (reference sequence). The CDR3 covers 14 residues. This chain's CDR3 is CASKDLAGSDTQYF. The CDR3 DNA reads TGTGCCAGTAAAGACCTCGCGGGTTCAGATACGCAGTATTTT.

The V call is TRBV27, the J call TRBJ2-1; 8 bases align to TRBD2. V lost 8 bases, J lost 2 bases, and 11 bases stayed unmatched. This CDR3 is built from 16 residues. Germline loops: CDR1 MNHEY, CDR2 SMNVEV (reference sequence). This CDR3 reads CASFSITGGTYNEQFF. CDR3 nucleotides: TGTGCCAGCTTCTCTATCACGGGGGGGACCTACAATGAGCAGTTCTTC.

The chain is built from TRBV30 and TRBJ1-2; the match to TRBD1 covers 10 bases. V dropped 1 base and J dropped 4; count of bases not matched to a gene: 6. The CDR3 contains 15 residues. Germline V gives CDR1 GTSNPN, CDR2 SVGIG (reference sequence). CDR3 in DNA: TGTGCCTGGAGTGCGGGGACAGGGGTTTTCTATGGCTACACCTTC. This sequence encodes CAWSAGTGVFYGYTF.

The CDR3 DNA reads TGTGCCAGCAAGGGACGCCAAGAGACCCAGTACTTC. Amino acid sequence: CASKGRQETQYF. The rearrangement joins TRBV13 to TRBJ2-5; D possibly uses TRBD1 or TRBD2 (5 bases each). This CDR3 has 12 residues. Germline CDR1 and CDR2: PRHDT and FYEKMQ (reference sequence). V shed 7 bases and J shed 1 base, with 7 bases lying between them.

The chain employs TRBV29-1 and TRBJ1-2, with D perhaps TRBD1 (5 bases). The CDR3 covers 11 residues. Per the germline V gene, CDR1 is SQVTM and CDR2 is ANQGSEA. V shed 6 bases and J shed 7 bases, with 12 bases lying between them. The DNA for the CDR3 is TGCAGCGTCGCCAGGGTAATTGGCTACACCTTC. Amino acids: CSVARVIGYTF.

This chain joins TRBV11-2 and TRBJ2-5, with D tentatively TRBD1 (6 bases). CDR1 is SGHAT, CDR2 FQNNGV, per germline. V lost 5 bases, J lost 2 bases, and 15 bases lay in between. The CDR3 runs 15 residues. The CDR3 loop is CASSHQQGLQETQYF. Written as DNA, the CDR3 is TGTGCCAGCAGCCACCAACAGGGATTACAAGAGACCCAGTACTTC.

The chain carries TRBV29-1 and TRBJ2-1; tentative D call: TRBD1 (5 bases). The CDR3 has 14 amino acids. V shed 7 bases and J shed 5 bases, with 18 bases lying between them. Germline-derived CDR1 and CDR2 are SQVTM and ANQGSEA. CDR3 sequence: CSAGWARVDNEQFF. In DNA, the CDR3 is TGCAGCGCGGGCTGGGCCAGGGTTGACAATGAGCAGTTCTTC.

The rearrangement joins TRBV27 to TRBJ1-5, with D perhaps matching TRBD1 (6 bases). V gave up 4 bases and J gave up 5 bases, with 21 bases separating them. This CDR3 is built from 17 residues. Germline lookup yields CDR1 MNHEY and CDR2 SMNVEV (reference sequence). DNA for the CDR3: TGTGCCAGCAGTTATAGTCGGCGAAAGAACAGGGATCAGCCCCAGCATTTT. Protein product: CASSYSRRKNRDQPQHF.

The gene calls are TRBV30 and TRBJ2-2; D unclear. The V and J ends lost 0 bases and 7 bases respectively, with 3 bases between them. The CDR3 totals 11 residues. CDR1 is GTSNPN and CDR2 is SVGIG in the germline V gene (reference sequence). The CDR3 nucleotides are TGTGCCTGGAGTGTGGGCGGGGAGCTGTTTTTT. This codes for CAWSVGGELFF.

The chain carries TRBV10-3 and TRBJ1-5; 8 bases align to TRBD1. V was pared by 6 bases and J by 4 bases, with 8 bases of the junction left unmatched. The CDR3 has 15 amino acids. Germline V lookup: CDR1 ENHRY, CDR2 SYGVKD. DNA of the CDR3: TGTGCCATCAGCCATGACAGGGGAGGGAATCAGCCCCAGCATTTT. Residues: CAISHDRGGNQPQHF.

The chain is built from TRBV7-3 and TRBJ2-3, with D possibly matching TRBD2 (6 bases). The CDR3 spans 16 residues. Per germline, CDR1 SGHTA and CDR2 FQGTGA. V was pared by 5 bases and J by 7 bases, with 22 bases between. CDR3 sequence: CASSPRLVQVGHTQYF. CDR3 bases: TGTGCCAGCAGCCCGAGACTAGTACAGGTCGGGCATACGCAGTATTTT.

The CDR3 is CASSRTGEGNEQFF. The CDR3 nucleotides read TGTGCCAGCAGTAGGACAGGGGAAGGCAATGAGCAGTTCTTC. The chain links TRBV28 to TRBJ2-1, with TRBD1 matching 9 bases. Losses at the gene ends were 5 bases for V and 6 bases for J; bases not matched to a gene: 5. CDR1 MDHEN and CDR2 SYDVKM come from the germline V gene. CDR3 length: 14 residues.

The genes are TRBV4-1 and TRBJ2-3; D unclear. Germline lookup yields CDR1 MGHRA and CDR2 YSYEKL. This CDR3 is built from 13 residues. Trimming removed 1 base from V and 3 bases from J, with 5 bases in between. The DNA for the CDR3 is TGCGCCAGCAGCCAAGTCCCGACAGATACGCAGTATTTT. It translates to CASSQVPTDTQYF.

This clone was found once. This sequence joins TRBV30 and TRBJ1-2; TRBD1 is a possible D gene (6 bases). The V and J ends lost 5 bases and 4 bases respectively, with 20 bases between them. The CDR3 contains 15 residues. Per germline, CDR1 GTSNPN and CDR2 SVGIG (reference sequence). The CDR3 sequence: CAWCLSTGSFYGYTF. As DNA, the CDR3 is TGTGCCTGGTGCCTCTCGACAGGTAGCTTCTATGGCTACACCTTC.

The chain combines TRBV7-2 with TRBJ2-1, with D possibly being TRBD2 (5 bases). This CDR3 region has 13 residues. Germline CDR1 reads SGHTA; CDR2 reads FQGNSA. V dropped 4 bases and J dropped 5 bases, with 9 bases sitting between them. Here the CDR3 reads CASSSERDNEQFF. In DNA, the CDR3 is TGTGCCAGCAGCTCCGAGAGGGACAATGAGCAGTTCTTC.

V and J are TRBV30 and TRBJ1-1; the D is unclear. With 2 bases removed from V and 6 bases from J, the gap between germline ends came to 10 bases. Germline CDR1 and CDR2: GTSNPN and SVGIG (reference sequence). This CDR3 is built from 12 residues. The CDR3 region is CAWSSLSAEAFF. CDR3 bases: TGTGCCTGGAGTTCCCTCTCGGCTGAAGCTTTCTTT.

This clone was detected a few times. V gene TRBV19 combines with J gene TRBJ2-1; TRBD2 agrees at 13 bases. V shed 3 bases and J 5 bases; nucleotides not matched to a gene: 7. The CDR3 covers 17 residues. Germline lookup yields CDR1 LNHDA and CDR2 SQIVND (reference sequence). CDR3 loop: CASSIRTSGGIDNEQFF. In DNA, the CDR3 is TGTGCCAGTAGTATCCGGACTAGCGGGGGTATCGACAATGAGCAGTTCTTC.

This sequence joins TRBV30 and TRBJ2-3; D possibly corresponds to TRBD2 (5 bases). Trimming shortened V by 3 bases and J by 3 bases, and 16 bases separated the two germline ends. Germline CDR1 is GTSNPN and CDR2 is SVGIG (reference sequence). This CDR3 has 15 amino acids. Here the CDR3 DNA reads TGTGCCTGGAGCCCCCTAGCTTTGAGTACAGATACGCAGTATTTT. It codes for CAWSPLALSTDTQYF.

The V call is TRBV29-1, the J call TRBJ2-1; TRBD2 might be the D (7 bases). This CDR3 is built from 16 residues. Trimming pared 3 bases from V and 0 bases from J, leaving 15 bases between. Germline V lookup: CDR1 SQVTM, CDR2 ANQGSEA. The CDR3 coding sequence is TGCAGCGTTGAGGGGGGGGCTCGGAGCTCCTACAATGAGCAGTTCTTC. Translated: CSVEGGARSSYNEQFF.

This clone appeared a single time. The chain links TRBV11-3 to TRBJ2-7; a weak D match, TRBD1 (6 bases). Per the germline V gene, CDR1 is SGHNT and CDR2 is YENEEA. Deletions cut 5 bases from V and 4 bases from J, with 9 bases between. This CDR3 contains 12 residues. Here the CDR3 reads CASSHRDYEQYF. Written as DNA, the CDR3 is TGTGCCAGCAGCCACAGGGATTACGAGCAGTACTTC.

This clone has more than one count but fewer than ten. Other nucleotide sequences from this sample produce the same CDR3. This rearrangement joins TRBV7-9 to TRBJ1-5, with D uncertain. CDR1 and CDR2 from the germline V gene are SEHNR and FQNEAQ (reference sequence). V was pared by 1 base and J by 5 bases, with 3 bases between. CDR3 length: 12 amino acids. CDR3 residues: CASSLGDQPQHF. CDR3 DNA: TGTGCCAGCAGCTTAGGAGATCAGCCCCAGCATTTT.

The CDR3 sequence: CAWVRDSKGNTEAFF. In DNA form, the CDR3 reads TGTGCCTGGGTCCGGGACAGCAAAGGGAACACTGAAGCTTTCTTT. The V and J genes are TRBV30 and TRBJ1-1; 7 bases are shared with TRBD1. The germline V gene has CDR1 GTSNPN and CDR2 SVGIG (reference sequence). This CDR3 has 15 residues. The V and J ends lost 5 bases and 1 base, in that order; junction bases with no gene match: 10.